A single sample is the source of the 20 T cell receptor beta chains below, sequenced in a study of patients and donors after allogeneic stem cell transplantation. TCRdb ran MiXCR on the RT-PCR reads and lists one entry per CDR3 protein. The profile shows roughly 230,000 distinct CDR3 sequences, roughly 15% of them singletons. The specimen sequenced was blood, either unsorted or a sorted T cell fraction (not recorded which). These receptors all come from a human donor who was either an allogeneic HSCT recipient or a stem cell or donor lymphocyte infusion donor (not recorded which). It is not recorded whose cells these are; they may come from a transplant donor.

The sample holds a few counts of this clonotype. The chain links TRBV20-1 to TRBJ1-3; D gene uncertain. Germline V gene sequence: CDR1 DFQATT, CDR2 SNEGSKA (reference sequence). With 3 bases removed from V and 0 bases from J, the gap between germline ends came to 3 bases. The CDR3 consists of 12 residues. The CDR3 DNA sequence: TGCAGTGCTAGGGTCTCTGGAAACACCATATATTTT. The encoded protein is CSARVSGNTIYF.

Within the sample, this clonotype is medium-sized. The chain recombines TRBV18 with TRBJ1-5; D is uncertain. The CDR3 loop spans 14 amino acids. V lost 3 bases to trimming and J lost 2 bases, with 8 bases between them. The germline gives CDR1 KGHSH, CDR2 LQKENI. DNA for the CDR3: TGTGCCAGCTCACCCGGGGTGGGCAATCAGCCCCAGCATTTT. This sequence encodes CASSPGVGNQPQHF.

This chain uses TRBV7-2 with TRBJ2-5, with 10 bases that match TRBD2. This CDR3 has 13 amino acids. The J segment lost 5 bases and the V segment lost 10 bases, leaving 7 bases of the junction unmatched. The germline V gene has CDR1 SGHTA and CDR2 FQGNSA. CDR3 protein: CATERGGMETQYF. Here the CDR3 DNA reads TGTGCCACCGAGCGGGGGGGCATGGAGACCCAGTACTTC.

The sample holds many counts of this clonotype. The genes are TRBV20-1 and TRBJ2-1; D not resolved. The germline V gene has CDR1 DFQATT and CDR2 SNEGSKA (reference sequence). The V gene lost 0 bases and the J gene lost 1 base, with 10 bases spanning the gap. This CDR3 has 15 amino acids. Here the CDR3 reads CSARDLLSSYNEQFF. The CDR3 DNA follows: TGCAGTGCTAGAGATCTACTTTCTTCCTACAATGAGCAGTTCTTC.

In its sample, this clonotype was seen a few times. The rearrangement uses TRBV5-1 and TRBJ2-1, with 14 bases fitting TRBD2. Germline trimming cut 3 bases from V and 6 bases from J; bases unmatched to any gene: 5. CDR1 and CDR2 (germline): SGHRS, YFSETQ. This CDR3 has 16 residues. In nucleotides, the CDR3 is TGCGCCAGCAGCTCCGCGACTAGCGGGGGGGCCAATGAGCAGTTCTTC. As protein: CASSSATSGGANEQFF.

Ten or more counts support this clonotype. The chain employs TRBV5-1 and TRBJ2-1, with TRBD2 matching over 12 bases. Germline V gene data show CDR1 as SGHRS and CDR2 as YFSETQ. The length of the CDR3 is 15 residues. V shed 0 bases, J shed 7 bases, and the junction held 2 bases outside the gene matches. CDR3 residues: CASSLGLAGVNEQFF. Written as DNA, the CDR3 is TGCGCCAGCAGCTTGGGACTAGCGGGAGTGAATGAGCAGTTCTTC.

This clonotype was detected many times. This chain connects TRBV14 to TRBJ2-1, with D perhaps TRBD1 or TRBD2 (5 bases each). The CDR3 has 14 residues. The germline gives CDR1 SGHDN, CDR2 FVKESK. Trimming stripped 2 bases from V and 8 bases from J, with 13 bases between. The chain's CDR3 is CASSQPGTPYEQFF. The CDR3 nucleotides are TGTGCCAGCAGCCAACCCGGGACCCCCTATGAGCAGTTCTTC.

The table lists this clonotype with a few counts. The J gene is TRBJ2-3, the V gene TRBV5-5; 9 nucleotides match TRBD1. The CDR3 is 15 residues long. Germline CDR1 and CDR2: SGHKS and YYEKEE (reference sequence). V lost 3 bases, J lost 3 bases, and 5 bases stayed unmatched. The CDR3, as DNA: TGTGCCAGCAGCTACCGGGACAGGGAGACAGATACGCAGTATTTT. It specifies CASSYRDRETDTQYF.

This clonotype was counted ten times or more. The chain links TRBV7-9 to TRBJ2-1, with 12 positions matching TRBD2. This CDR3 comprises 15 residues. Germline V gene sequence: CDR1 SEHNR, CDR2 FQNEAQ (reference sequence). Unmatched junction bases numbered 9, after V lost 5 bases and J lost 10 bases. CDR3 loop: CASSPGLAGSGEQFF. The CDR3 region has the DNA TGTGCCAGCAGCCCGGGACTAGCGGGCTCTGGGGAGCAGTTCTTC.

This clonotype showed up just a few times. The genes are TRBV9 and TRBJ2-1; the D call may be TRBD1 or TRBD2 (5 bases each). Germline-derived CDR1 and CDR2 are SGDLS and YYNGEE. The CDR3 runs to 17 residues. Trimming stripped 3 bases from V and 5 bases from J, with 21 bases between. CDR3 residues: CASSAYSGTAFNNEQFF. CDR3 coding DNA: TGTGCCAGCAGCGCTTACTCCGGGACGGCTTTTAACAATGAGCAGTTCTTC.

There are many counts of this clonotype. V usage is TRBV6-1 and J usage is TRBJ1-1; 8 nucleotides match TRBD1. Looked up from germline, CDR1 is MNHNS and CDR2 is SASEGT. Trimming cost V 5 bases and J 0 bases; bases outside gene matches: 8. The CDR3 length is 16 residues. The CDR3 here is CASSRQGIGMNTEAFF. DNA of the CDR3: TGTGCCAGCAGTCGACAGGGGATTGGGATGAACACTGAAGCTTTCTTT.

The gene calls are TRBV2 and TRBJ1-1, with D unresolved. CDR1 is SNHLY, CDR2 FYNNEI, per germline. CDR3 size: 15 residues. Deletions cut 4 bases from V and 1 base from J, with 13 bases between. CDR3 bases: TGTGCCAGCAGTGCTACCCAAACTTCGAACACTGAAGCTTTCTTT. It codes for CASSATQTSNTEAFF.

This clonotype was counted a few times. CDR3 DNA sequence: TGCGCCAGCAGCTTGGCCGGGCCCTCGAACACCGGGGAGCTGTTTTTT. Its translation is CASSLAGPSNTGELFF. The chain carries TRBV5-1 and TRBJ2-2; D gene unclear. CDR3 size: 16 residues. V was trimmed by 0 bases and J by 0 bases, leaving 9 bases between them. Looked up from germline, CDR1 is SGHRS and CDR2 is YFSETQ.

This clonotype was detected ten times or more. V gene TRBV29-1 combines with J gene TRBJ2-5; D unresolved. The V end was cut by 6 bases, the J end by 5 bases, with 16 bases between. The CDR3 loop spans 13 amino acids. Germline CDR1 and CDR2: SQVTM and ANQGSEA. In DNA, the CDR3 is TGCAGCGTCTCGGCAGGCCCCTGGGAGACCCAGTACTTC. Protein sequence: CSVSAGPWETQYF. Combining the CDR3 with reference TRBV29-1 and TRBJ2-5 gives the whole variable domain SAVISQKPSRDICQRGTSLTIQCQVDSQVTMMFWYRQQPGQSLTLIATANQGSEATYESGFVIDKFPISRPNLTFSTLTVSNMSPEDSSIYLCSVSAGPWETQYFGPGTRLLVL.

This clonotype was counted at least ten times. The rearrangement joins TRBV28 to TRBJ2-3; D unresolved. V was shortened by 2 bases and J by 5 bases, with 8 bases between the two germline ends. Germline V lookup: CDR1 MDHEN, CDR2 SYDVKM. CDR3 size: 13 residues. CDR3 nucleotide sequence: TGTGCCAGCAGTTTACAGGTCCAAGATACGCAGTATTTT. This gives the protein CASSLQVQDTQYF.

The rearrangement links TRBV19 to TRBJ2-7; D gene uncertain. The CDR3 loop spans 14 amino acids. CDR1 and CDR2 (germline): LNHDA, SQIVND (reference sequence). Trimming shortened V by 4 bases and J by 0 bases, and 10 bases separated the two germline ends. CDR3 bases: TGTGCCAGTAGTAAAAGCTTAAGCTCCTACGAGCAGTACTTC. This encodes CASSKSLSSYEQYF. Looking up the rest from reference TRBV19 and TRBJ2-7 gives the full variable domain: DGGITQSPKYLFRKEGQNVTLSCEQNLNHDAMYWYRQDPGQGLRLIYYSQIVNDFQKGDIAEGYSVSREKKESFPLTVTSAQKNPTAFYLCASSKSLSSYEQYFGPGTRLTVT.

This chain uses TRBV29-1 with TRBJ2-1, with TRBD2 as a possible D gene (6 bases). Germline CDR1 SQVTM, CDR2 ANQGSEA. The germline V and J ends were trimmed by 7 bases and 4 bases, with 17 bases remaining between them. This CDR3 region has 14 residues. CDR3 in amino acids: CSAVSGAEYNEQFF. CDR3 nucleotides: TGCAGCGCCGTTAGCGGAGCTGAATACAATGAGCAGTTCTTC.

This clonotype has a single count. The rearrangement uses TRBV20-1 and TRBJ2-7; 8 nucleotides line up with TRBD1. Losses at the gene ends were 5 bases for V and 0 bases for J; bases not matched to a gene: 12. The CDR3 extends over 16 amino acids. Germline CDR1 and CDR2: DFQATT and SNEGSKA (reference sequence). The CDR3 here is CSAALPRTGLSYEQYF. CDR3 in DNA: TGCAGTGCTGCCCTACCGAGGACAGGGCTCTCCTACGAGCAGTACTTC.

The J gene is TRBJ2-3, the V gene TRBV18; D remains unclear. Germline loops: CDR1 KGHSH, CDR2 LQKENI. V was pared by 2 bases and J by 4 bases, with 10 bases between. This CDR3 region has 14 residues. CDR3 sequence reads: CASSPGLVADTQYF. DNA of the CDR3: TGTGCCAGCTCACCAGGGCTAGTAGCAGATACGCAGTATTTT.

This clonotype was detected a few times. V and J are TRBV18 and TRBJ1-1; TRBD1 is a possible D gene (5 bases). Germline values: CDR1 KGHSH, CDR2 LQKENI. There are 15 residues in the CDR3. V shed 3 bases and J shed 0 bases, with 11 bases lying between them. The CDR3 bases are TGTGCCAGCTCACCCTGGGGGGAGTTGAACACTGAAGCTTTCTTT. Its translation is CASSPWGELNTEAFF.